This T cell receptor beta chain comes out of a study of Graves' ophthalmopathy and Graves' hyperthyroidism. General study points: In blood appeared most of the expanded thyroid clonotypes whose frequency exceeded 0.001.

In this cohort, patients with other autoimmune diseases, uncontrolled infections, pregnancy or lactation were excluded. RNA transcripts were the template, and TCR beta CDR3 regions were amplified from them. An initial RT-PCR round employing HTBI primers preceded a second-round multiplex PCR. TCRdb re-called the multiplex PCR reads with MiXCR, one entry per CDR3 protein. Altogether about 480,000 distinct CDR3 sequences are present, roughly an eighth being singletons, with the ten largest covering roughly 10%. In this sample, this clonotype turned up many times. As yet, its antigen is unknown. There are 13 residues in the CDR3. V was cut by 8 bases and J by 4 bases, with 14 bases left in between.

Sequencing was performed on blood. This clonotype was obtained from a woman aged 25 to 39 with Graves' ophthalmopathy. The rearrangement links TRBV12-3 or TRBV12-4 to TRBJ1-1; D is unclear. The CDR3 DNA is TGTGCCAGCGATAGGAAGGGTGGCACTGAAGCTTTCTTT. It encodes CASDRKGGTEAFF.